This record concerns one TCR beta chain sequence. This record comes from a study of blood T cell repertoires in COVID-19. The CDR3 sequence is 14 residues long. Germline loops: CDR1 SGHRS, CDR2 YFSETQ. Germline trimming cut 0 bases from V and 4 bases from J; bases unmatched to any gene: 3. Sequenced by immunoSEQ multiplex PCR; TCRdb stores in-frame clones only, minus some. In the table there are some 96,000 clones, over 75% of which are singletons. This sequence was found in a human donor in a cohort sampled during active COVID-19. The sample comprised peripheral blood. The chain links TRBV5-1 to TRBJ1-1, with 7 bases fitting TRBD1. The CDR3 sequence is CASSLAAGGTEAFF. For the CDR3, the DNA is TGCGCCAGCAGCTTGGCGGCAGGGGGCACTGAAGCTTTCTTT. Filled out from reference TRBV5-1 and TRBJ1-1, the complete variable domain reads KAGVTQTPRYLIKTRGQQVTLSCSPISGHRSVSWYQQTPGQGLQFLFEYFSETQRNKGNFPGRFSGRQFSNSRSEMNVSTLELGDSALYLCASSLAAGGTEAFFGQGTRLTVV.